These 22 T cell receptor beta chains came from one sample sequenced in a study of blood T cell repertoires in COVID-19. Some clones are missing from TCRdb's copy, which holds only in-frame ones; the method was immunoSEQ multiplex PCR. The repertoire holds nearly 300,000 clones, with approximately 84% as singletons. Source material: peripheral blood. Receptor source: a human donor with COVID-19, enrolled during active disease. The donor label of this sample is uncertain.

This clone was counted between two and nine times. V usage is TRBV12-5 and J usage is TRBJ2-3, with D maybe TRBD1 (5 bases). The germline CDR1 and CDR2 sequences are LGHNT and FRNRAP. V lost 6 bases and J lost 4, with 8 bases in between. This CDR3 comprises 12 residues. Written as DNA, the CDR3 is TGTGCTAGTGGAGGGGTCTCAGATACGCAGTATTTT. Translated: CASGGVSDTQYF. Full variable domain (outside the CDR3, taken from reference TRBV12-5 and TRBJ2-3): DARVTQTPRHKVTEMGQEVTMRCQPILGHNTVFWYRQTMMQGLELLAYFRNRAPLDDSGMPKDRFSAEMPDATLATLKIQPSEPRDSAVYFCASGGVSDTQYFGPGTRLTVL.

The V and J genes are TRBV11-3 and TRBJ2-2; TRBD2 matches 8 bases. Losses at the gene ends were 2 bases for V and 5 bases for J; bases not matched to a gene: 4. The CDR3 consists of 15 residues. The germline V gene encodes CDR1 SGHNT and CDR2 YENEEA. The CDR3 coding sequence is TGTGCCAGCAGCTTATCCAGCGGGAGTACCGGGGAGCTGTTTTTT. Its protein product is CASSLSSGSTGELFF.

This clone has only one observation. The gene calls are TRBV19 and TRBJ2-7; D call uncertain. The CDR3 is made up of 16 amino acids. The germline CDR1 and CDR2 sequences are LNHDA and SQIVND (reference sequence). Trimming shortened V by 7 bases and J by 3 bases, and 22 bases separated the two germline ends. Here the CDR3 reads CASTADYPGVVYEQYF. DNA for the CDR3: TGTGCCAGTACCGCAGATTACCCAGGCGTTGTCTACGAGCAGTACTTC.

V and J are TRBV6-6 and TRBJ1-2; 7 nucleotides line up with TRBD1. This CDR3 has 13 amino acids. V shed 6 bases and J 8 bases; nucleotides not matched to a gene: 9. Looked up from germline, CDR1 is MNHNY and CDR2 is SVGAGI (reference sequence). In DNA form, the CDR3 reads TGTGCCAGCAGCAGGACGGGACAGACGGGCTACACCTTC. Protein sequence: CASSRTGQTGYTF.

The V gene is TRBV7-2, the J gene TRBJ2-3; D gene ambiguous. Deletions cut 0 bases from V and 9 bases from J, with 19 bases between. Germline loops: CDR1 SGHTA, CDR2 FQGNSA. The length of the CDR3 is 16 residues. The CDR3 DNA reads TGTGCCAGCAGCTTAGCCCCCGTGTACCAGAGGTCCACGCAGTATTTT. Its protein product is CASSLAPVYQRSTQYF.

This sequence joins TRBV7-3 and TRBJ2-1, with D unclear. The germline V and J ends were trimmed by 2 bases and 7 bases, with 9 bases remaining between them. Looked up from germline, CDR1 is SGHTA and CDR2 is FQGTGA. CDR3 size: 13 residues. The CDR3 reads CASSLSPSNEQFF. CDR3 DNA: TGTGCCAGCAGCTTATCCCCCTCGAATGAGCAGTTCTTC. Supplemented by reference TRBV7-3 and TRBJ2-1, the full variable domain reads GAGVSQTPSNKVTEKGKYVELRCDPISGHTALYWYRQSLGQGPEFLIYFQGTGAADDSGLPNDRFFAVRPEGSVSTLKIQRTERGDSAVYLCASSLSPSNEQFFGPGTRLTVL.

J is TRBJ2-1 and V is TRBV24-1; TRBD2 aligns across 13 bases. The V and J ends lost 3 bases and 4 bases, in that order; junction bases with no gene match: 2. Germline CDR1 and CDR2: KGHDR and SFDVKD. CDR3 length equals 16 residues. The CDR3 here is CATSDPGLAGYNEQFF. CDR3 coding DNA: TGTGCCACCAGTGATCCGGGACTAGCGGGATACAATGAGCAGTTCTTC.

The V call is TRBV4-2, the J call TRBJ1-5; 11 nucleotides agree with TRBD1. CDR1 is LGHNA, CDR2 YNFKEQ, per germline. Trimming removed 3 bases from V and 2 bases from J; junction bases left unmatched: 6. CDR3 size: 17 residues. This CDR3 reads CASSQGQGEDGNQPQHF. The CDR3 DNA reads TGTGCCAGCAGCCAGGGACAGGGGGAGGATGGCAATCAGCCCCAGCATTTT.

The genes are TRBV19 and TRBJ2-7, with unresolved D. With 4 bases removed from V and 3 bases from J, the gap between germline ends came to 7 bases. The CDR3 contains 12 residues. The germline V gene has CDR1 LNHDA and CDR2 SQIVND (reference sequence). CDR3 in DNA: TGTGCCAGTAGTACCTCAGGCTACGAGCAGTACTTC. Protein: CASSTSGYEQYF.

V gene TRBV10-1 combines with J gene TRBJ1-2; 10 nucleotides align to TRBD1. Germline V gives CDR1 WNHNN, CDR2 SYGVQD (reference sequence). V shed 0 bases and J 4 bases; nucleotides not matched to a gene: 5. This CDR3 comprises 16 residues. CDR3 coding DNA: TGCGCCAGCAGTGAGTCGCGGACAGGGGGATCCTATGGCTACACCTTC. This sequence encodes CASSESRTGGSYGYTF.

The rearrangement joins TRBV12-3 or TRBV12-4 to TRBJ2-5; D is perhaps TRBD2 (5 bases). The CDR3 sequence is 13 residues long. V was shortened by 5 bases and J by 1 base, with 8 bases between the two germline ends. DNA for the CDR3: TGTGCCAGCAGTCAAGGACTCCAAGAGACCCAGTACTTC. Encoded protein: CASSQGLQETQYF.

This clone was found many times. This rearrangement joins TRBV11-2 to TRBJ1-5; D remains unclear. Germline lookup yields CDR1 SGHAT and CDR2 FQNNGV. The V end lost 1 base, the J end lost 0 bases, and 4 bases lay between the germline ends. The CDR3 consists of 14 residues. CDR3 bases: TGTGCCAGCAGCTTAGCCGGTAGCAATCAGCCCCAGCATTTT. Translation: CASSLAGSNQPQHF.

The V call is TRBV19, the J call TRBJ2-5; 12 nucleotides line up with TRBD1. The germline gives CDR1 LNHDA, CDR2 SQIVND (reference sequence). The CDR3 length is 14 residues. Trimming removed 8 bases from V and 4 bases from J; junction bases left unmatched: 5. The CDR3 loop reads CASRGDRGRETQYF. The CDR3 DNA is TGTGCCAGTCGCGGGGACAGGGGGCGAGAGACCCAGTACTTC.

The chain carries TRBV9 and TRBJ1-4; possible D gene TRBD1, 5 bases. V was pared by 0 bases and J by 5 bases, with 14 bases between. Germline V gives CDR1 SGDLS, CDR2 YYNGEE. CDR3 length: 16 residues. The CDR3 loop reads CASSVGSTESNEKLFF. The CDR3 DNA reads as TGTGCCAGCAGCGTAGGTTCGACAGAAAGCAATGAAAAACTGTTTTTT.

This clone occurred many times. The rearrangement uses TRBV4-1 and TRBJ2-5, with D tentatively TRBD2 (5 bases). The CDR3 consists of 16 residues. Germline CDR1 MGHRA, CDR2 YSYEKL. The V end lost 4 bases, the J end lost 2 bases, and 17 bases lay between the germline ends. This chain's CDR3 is CASSLRPIRRQETQYF. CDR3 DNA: TGCGCCAGCAGCCTACGACCCATCAGGAGGCAAGAGACCCAGTACTTC.

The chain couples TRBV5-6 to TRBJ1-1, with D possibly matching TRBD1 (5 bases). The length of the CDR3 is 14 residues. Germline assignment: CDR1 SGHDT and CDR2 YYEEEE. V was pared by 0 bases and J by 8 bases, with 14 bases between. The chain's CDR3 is CASSLVSRAGEAFF. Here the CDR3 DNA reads TGTGCCAGCAGCTTGGTTTCCAGGGCCGGGGAAGCTTTCTTT.

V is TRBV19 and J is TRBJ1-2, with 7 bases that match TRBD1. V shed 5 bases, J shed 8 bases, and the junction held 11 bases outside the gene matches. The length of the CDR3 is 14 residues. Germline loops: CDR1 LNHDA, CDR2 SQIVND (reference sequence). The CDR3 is CASSPGGPERGYTF. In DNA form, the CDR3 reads TGTGCCAGTAGTCCAGGGGGGCCCGAAAGAGGCTACACCTTC.

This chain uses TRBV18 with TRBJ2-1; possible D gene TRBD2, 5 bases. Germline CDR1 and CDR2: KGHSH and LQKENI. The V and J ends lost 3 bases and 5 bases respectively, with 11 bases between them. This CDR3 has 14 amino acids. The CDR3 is CASSPRGVNNEQFF. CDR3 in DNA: TGTGCCAGCTCACCCCGGGGAGTCAACAATGAGCAGTTCTTC.

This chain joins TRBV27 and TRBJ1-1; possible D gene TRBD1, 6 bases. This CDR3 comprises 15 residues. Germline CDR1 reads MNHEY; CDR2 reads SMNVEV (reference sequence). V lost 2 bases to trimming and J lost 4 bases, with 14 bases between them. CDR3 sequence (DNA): TGTGCCAGCAGTTTAGTTTCAGGGGAGGGCACTGAAGCTTTCTTT. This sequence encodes CASSLVSGEGTEAFF.

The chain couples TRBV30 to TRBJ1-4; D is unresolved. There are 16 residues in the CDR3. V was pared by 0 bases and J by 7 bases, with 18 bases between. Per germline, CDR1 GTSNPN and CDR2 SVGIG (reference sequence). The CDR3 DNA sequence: TGTGCCTGGAGTGTACGGGTAGGGAGCGTGGGTGAAAAACTGTTTTTT. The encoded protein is CAWSVRVGSVGEKLFF.

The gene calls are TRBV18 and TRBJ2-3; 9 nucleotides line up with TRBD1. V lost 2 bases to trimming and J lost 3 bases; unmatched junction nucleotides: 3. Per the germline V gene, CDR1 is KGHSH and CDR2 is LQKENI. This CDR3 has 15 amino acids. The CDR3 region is CASSPSGTGTDTQYF. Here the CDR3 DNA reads TGTGCCAGCTCACCATCCGGGACAGGGACAGATACGCAGTATTTT. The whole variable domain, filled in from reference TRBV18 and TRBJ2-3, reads NAGVMQNPRHLVRRRGQEARLRCSPMKGHSHVYWYRQLPEEGLKFMVYLQKENIIDESGMPKERFSAEFPKEGPSILRIQQVVRGDSAAYFCASSPSGTGTDTQYFGPGTRLTVL.

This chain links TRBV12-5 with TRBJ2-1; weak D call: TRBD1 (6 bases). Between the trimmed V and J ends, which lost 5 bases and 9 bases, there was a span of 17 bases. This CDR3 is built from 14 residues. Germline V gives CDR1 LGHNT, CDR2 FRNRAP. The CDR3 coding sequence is TGTGCTAGTGGTAGTTATTTGCAGGGGTCTGAGCAGTTCTTC. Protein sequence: CASGSYLQGSEQFF. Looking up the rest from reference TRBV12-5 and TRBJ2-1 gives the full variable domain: DARVTQTPRHKVTEMGQEVTMRCQPILGHNTVFWYRQTMMQGLELLAYFRNRAPLDDSGMPKDRFSAEMPDATLATLKIQPSEPRDSAVYFCASGSYLQGSEQFFGPGTRLTVL.